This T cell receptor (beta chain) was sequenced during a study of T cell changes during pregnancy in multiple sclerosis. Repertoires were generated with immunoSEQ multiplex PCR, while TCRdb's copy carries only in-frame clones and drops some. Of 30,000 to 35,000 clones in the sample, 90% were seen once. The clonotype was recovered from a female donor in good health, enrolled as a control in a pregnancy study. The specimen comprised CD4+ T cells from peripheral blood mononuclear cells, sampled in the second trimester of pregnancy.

CDR3 loop: CASGGGLDTGELFF. CDR3 DNA: TGTGCCAGCGGCGGGGGGCTAGACACCGGGGAGCTGTTTTTT. This chain links TRBV2 with TRBJ2-2; 8 nucleotides line up with TRBD2. There are 14 residues in the CDR3. The V segment lost 8 bases and the J segment 3 bases; nucleotides outside the gene matches: 5. Looked up from germline, CDR1 is SNHLY and CDR2 is FYNNEI.